Detailed here is one T cell receptor (beta chain). The table lists this clonotype with a few counts. Its cognate antigen has yet to be identified. Base quality data are lacking; no much larger clone is found one base away. Expansion of CD8+CD57+ cells had been shown by flow cytometry in the patients chosen for sequencing. Every patient had severe acquired aplastic anemia, diagnosed using the International Study of Aplastic Anemia and Agranulocytosis and Camitta criteria. No therapy had been received by the patients at the time of blood sampling. The study deep-sequenced TCR repertoires of sorted CD4+ and CD8+ blood T cells from severe aplastic anemia patients and healthy subjects. Patients were enrolled in the USA under clinicaltrials.gov protocols 00001620, 01623167, 00001397, 00071045, 00081523 and 00961064. Ficoll-Paque density gradient centrifugation was used to isolate peripheral blood mononuclear cells. Before DNA was extracted, CD4+ and CD8+ T cells were sorted using either FACS or magnetic beads.

Genomic DNA served as template for TCR beta VDJ combination and CDR3 sequence profiling. TCR repertoire sequencing was run on an Illumina HiSeq 2000. The study's own analysis went as follows. Repertoires were assessed using TRBV/TRBJ rearrangement plots, CDR3 size and DJ length profiles, and Simpson's diversity index. Whichever DNA sequence was most abundant in the deep sequencing data was defined as the immunodominant clone. CDR3 amino acid sequences were checked for sharing across subjects and were also compared against the VDJdb database and published repertoires. Clones were called with MiXCR by TCRdb after fastp trimmed the public reads at Q25, and only in-frame beta chains were retained. Every distinct CDR3 protein forms one entry, paired with its most common genes and DNA. The V and J calls come from TCRdb's annotation, not from the publication. The sample table shows 180,000 or so distinct CDR3 sequences, and 48% are seen once. Together, the top ten hold about 1.8% of the sample.

This sample is drawn from a study of CD8+CD57+ T cells in acquired aplastic anemia listed by TCRdb under 2018. Turning to the overall study: DNA extracted from sorted CD4+ and CD8+ cells had a mean of about 3.2 ug, with a range of about 0.19 to 30 ug. CD8+CD57+ expansion was defined as a frequency above the mean frequency observed in healthy subjects. The study at large found these results: CD8+ Simpson's diversity did not differ significantly between patients and healthy controls (P=0.060). Although 25 to 30 CD8+ CDR3 sequences were shared by patients and controls, these sequences appeared highly expressed in patients and within the immunodominant clones of patients.

There are 13 amino acids in the CDR3, from cysteine to phenylalanine inclusive. Solely the CDR3 DNA is kept, with 39 bases framed from the first base. V is clipped by 4 bases and J by 8 bases, and the sequence between their germline boundaries is 14 bases long. For CDR1 and CDR2, the germline V gene (reference sequence) lists DFQATT and SNEGSKA. The sequence was obtained from a human donor with aplastic anemia. The chain links TRBV20-1 with TRBJ1-4, with the D gene uncertain. Sequencing input: sorted CD4+, CD8+, or CD8+CD57+ T cells (not recorded which) from PBMCs. Here is the DNA: TGCAGTGCTACTGGCCCTTACGAAGAAAAACTGTTTTTT. It translates to CSATGPYEEKLFF.